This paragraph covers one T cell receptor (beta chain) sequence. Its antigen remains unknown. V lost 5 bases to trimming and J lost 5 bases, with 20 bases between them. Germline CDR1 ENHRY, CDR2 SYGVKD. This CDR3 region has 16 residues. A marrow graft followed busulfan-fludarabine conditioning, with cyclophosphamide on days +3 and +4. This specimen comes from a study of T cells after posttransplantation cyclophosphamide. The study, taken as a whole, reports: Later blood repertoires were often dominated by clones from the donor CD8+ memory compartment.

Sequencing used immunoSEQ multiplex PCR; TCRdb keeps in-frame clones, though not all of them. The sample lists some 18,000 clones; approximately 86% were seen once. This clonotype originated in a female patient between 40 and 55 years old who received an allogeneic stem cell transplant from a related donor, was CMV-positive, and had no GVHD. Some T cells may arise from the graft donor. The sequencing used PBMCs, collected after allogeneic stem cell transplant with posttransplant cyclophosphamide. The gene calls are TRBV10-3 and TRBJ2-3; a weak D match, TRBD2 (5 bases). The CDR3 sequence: CAISKRSSDAVDTQYF. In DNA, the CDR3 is TGTGCCATCAGTAAACGGAGTAGCGATGCAGTAGATACGCAGTATTTT.